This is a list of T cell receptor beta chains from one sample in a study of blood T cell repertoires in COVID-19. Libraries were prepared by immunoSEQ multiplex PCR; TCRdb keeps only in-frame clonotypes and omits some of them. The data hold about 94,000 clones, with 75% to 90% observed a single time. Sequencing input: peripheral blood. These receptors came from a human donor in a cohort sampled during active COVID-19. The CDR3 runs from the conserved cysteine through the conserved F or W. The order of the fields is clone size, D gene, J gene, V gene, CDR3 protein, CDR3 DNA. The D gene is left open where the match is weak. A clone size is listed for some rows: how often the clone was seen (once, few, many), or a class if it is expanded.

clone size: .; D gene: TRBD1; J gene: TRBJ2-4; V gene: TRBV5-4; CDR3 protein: CASSSPGDRVGIQYF; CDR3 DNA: TGTGCCAGCAGCTCCCCCGGGGACAGGGTTGGTATTCAGTACTTC
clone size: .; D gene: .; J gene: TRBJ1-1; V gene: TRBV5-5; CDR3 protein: CASSFRQLNTEAFF; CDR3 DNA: TGTGCCAGCAGCTTCAGACAGCTGAACACTGAAGCTTTCTTT
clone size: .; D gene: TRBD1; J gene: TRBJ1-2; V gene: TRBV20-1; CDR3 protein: CKGQGYGYTF; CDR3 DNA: TGCAAAGGACAGGGATATGGCTACACCTTC
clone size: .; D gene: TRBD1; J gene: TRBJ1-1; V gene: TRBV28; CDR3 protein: CASRDWRGQNTEAFF; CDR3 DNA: TGTGCCAGCAGGGATTGGAGGGGGCAGAACACTGAAGCTTTCTTT
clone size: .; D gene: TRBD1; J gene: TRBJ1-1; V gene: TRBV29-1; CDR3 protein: CSVEPQGAGNTEAFF; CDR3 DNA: TGCAGCGTTGAACCACAGGGGGCAGGGAACACTGAAGCTTTCTTT
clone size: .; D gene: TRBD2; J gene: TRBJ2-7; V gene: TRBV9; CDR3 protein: CASSVGGSGRAFQEQYF; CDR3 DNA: TGTGCCAGCAGCGTAGGGGGGAGCGGGAGGGCCTTTCAGGAGCAGTACTTC
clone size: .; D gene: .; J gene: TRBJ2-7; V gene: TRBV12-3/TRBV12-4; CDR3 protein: CASRVTGRDEQYF; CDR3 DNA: TGTGCCAGCAGGGTGACAGGAAGGGACGAGCAGTACTTC
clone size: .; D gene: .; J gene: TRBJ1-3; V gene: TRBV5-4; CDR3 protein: CASSLAKAGGGNTIYF; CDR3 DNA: TGTGCCAGCAGCTTGGCCAAGGCGGGGGGGGGAAACACCATATATTTT
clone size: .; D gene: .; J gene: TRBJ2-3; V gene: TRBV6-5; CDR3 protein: CASRYPGVGTQYF; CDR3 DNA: TGTGCCAGCAGGTACCCCGGGGTTGGGACGCAGTATTTT
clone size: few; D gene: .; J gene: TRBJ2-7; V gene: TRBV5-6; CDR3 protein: CASSILDRYEQYF; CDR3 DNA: TGTGCCAGCAGCATACTAGATCGCTACGAGCAGTACTTC
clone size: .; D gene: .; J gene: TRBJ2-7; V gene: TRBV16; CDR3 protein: CASSQSTAGTYEQYF; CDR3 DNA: TGTGCCAGCAGCCAATCGACCGCAGGGACCTACGAGCAGTACTTC
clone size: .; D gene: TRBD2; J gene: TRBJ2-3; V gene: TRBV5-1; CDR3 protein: CASSLSSGPTDTQYF; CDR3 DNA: TGCGCCAGCAGCTTGAGTAGCGGGCCCACAGATACGCAGTATTTT
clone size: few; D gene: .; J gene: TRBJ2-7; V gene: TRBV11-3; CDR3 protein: CASSLRDSYEQYF; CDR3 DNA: TGTGCCAGCAGCTTACGGGACTCCTACGAGCAGTACTTC
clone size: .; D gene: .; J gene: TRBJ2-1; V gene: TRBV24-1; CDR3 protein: CATSEQGYEQFF; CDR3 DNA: TGTGCCACCAGTGAACAGGGCTACGAGCAGTTCTTC
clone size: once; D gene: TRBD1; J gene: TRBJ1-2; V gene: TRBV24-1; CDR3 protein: CATSDVGTGGRTYGYTF; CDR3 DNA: TGTGCCACCAGTGATGTCGGGACAGGGGGAAGGACCTATGGCTACACCTTC
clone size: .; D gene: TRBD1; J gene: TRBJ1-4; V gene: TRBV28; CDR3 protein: CARILGQIITNEKLFF; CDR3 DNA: TGTGCCAGAATCCTGGGACAGATTATCACTAATGAAAAACTGTTTTTT
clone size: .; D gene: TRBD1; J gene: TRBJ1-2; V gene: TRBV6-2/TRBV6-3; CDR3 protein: CASSRARDSVHGYTF; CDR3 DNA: TGTGCCAGCAGTCGCGCCCGGGACAGTGTTCATGGCTACACCTTC